This is a list of T cell receptor beta chains from one sample in a study of T cells in Graves' hyperthyroidism and ophthalmopathy. TCRdb re-derived calls from the multiplex PCR reads in MiXCR, one entry per CDR3 protein. The sample shows under 650,000 distinct CDR3 sequences, under 20% of them seen only once. The sample comprised blood. The receptors originated from a woman aged 25 to 39 with Graves' hyperthyroidism. The conserved cysteine and the conserved F or W are not part of the CDR3 here. A D gene is named only where the DNA matches it firmly.

d_call: NA
j_call: TRBJ2-3
v_call: TRBV2
cdr3_aa: ASKGGTRTDTQY

d_call: NA
j_call: NA
v_call: TRBV7-2
cdr3_aa: ASSPRPSSYEQF

d_call: NA
j_call: TRBJ2-5
v_call: TRBV5-1
cdr3_aa: ASSLEVSQVETQY

d_call: NA
j_call: TRBJ1-3
v_call: TRBV20-1
cdr3_aa: SGRQGNSGNTIY

d_call: TRBD1
j_call: TRBJ1-1
v_call: TRBV10-3
cdr3_aa: AIRTGGYTEAF

d_call: TRBD1
j_call: TRBJ1-5
v_call: TRBV19
cdr3_aa: ASRGTGGSQPQH

d_call: NA
j_call: TRBJ2-1
v_call: TRBV7-2
cdr3_aa: ASSWMSNNEQF

d_call: TRBD2
j_call: TRBJ2-7
v_call: TRBV10-1
cdr3_aa: ASSDGTSLKQY

d_call: NA
j_call: TRBJ2-3
v_call: TRBV25-1
cdr3_aa: ASSEWEWGGSRFTDTQY

d_call: NA
j_call: TRBJ2-1
v_call: TRBV20-1
cdr3_aa: SAPWRGDFGEQF

d_call: NA
j_call: TRBJ2-3
v_call: TRBV28
cdr3_aa: ASRDSPHTQY

d_call: TRBD1
j_call: TRBJ1-5
v_call: TRBV3-1
cdr3_aa: ASSPGTGGYQPQH

d_call: TRBD2
j_call: TRBJ2-3
v_call: TRBV7-3
cdr3_aa: ASRPGVAGIADTQY

d_call: TRBD2
j_call: TRBJ2-1
v_call: TRBV7-3
cdr3_aa: ASSLLAGVKNNEQF

d_call: NA
j_call: TRBJ1-3
v_call: TRBV9
cdr3_aa: ASSPWGGIASGNTIY

d_call: NA
j_call: TRBJ1-2
v_call: TRBV30
cdr3_aa: ALDSHYGYT

d_call: NA
j_call: TRBJ1-1
v_call: TRBV20-1
cdr3_aa: SARDVDTEAF

d_call: NA
j_call: TRBJ1-1
v_call: TRBV6-2/TRBV6-3
cdr3_aa: ASPTSNTEAF

d_call: TRBD2
j_call: TRBJ2-1
v_call: TRBV30
cdr3_aa: AWTGGYNEQF

d_call: NA
j_call: TRBJ2-7
v_call: TRBV7-2
cdr3_aa: ASSLSGRGLGVYEQY

d_call: TRBD1
j_call: TRBJ1-3
v_call: TRBV7-3
cdr3_aa: ASSNDRAGNTIY

d_call: TRBD2
j_call: TRBJ2-2
v_call: TRBV27
cdr3_aa: ASSSSLAGETGELF

d_call: TRBD2
j_call: TRBJ2-1
v_call: TRBV14
cdr3_aa: ASSLRLAGEGNEQF

d_call: TRBD2
j_call: TRBJ2-2
v_call: TRBV27
cdr3_aa: ASSPTAGGLELF

d_call: NA
j_call: TRBJ2-2
v_call: TRBV27
cdr3_aa: ASSLGWDSLGELF

d_call: NA
j_call: TRBJ1-2
v_call: TRBV20-1
cdr3_aa: SARVPTNKGYGYT

d_call: NA
j_call: TRBJ1-1
v_call: TRBV3-1
cdr3_aa: ASSQDEGNTEAF

d_call: NA
j_call: TRBJ2-2
v_call: TRBV9
cdr3_aa: ASSVVTDTGEPF

d_call: TRBD1
j_call: TRBJ2-7
v_call: TRBV5-8
cdr3_aa: ASSSTGKQY

d_call: TRBD2
j_call: TRBJ2-7
v_call: TRBV19
cdr3_aa: ASSIVGGRFYEQY

d_call: NA
j_call: TRBJ2-4
v_call: TRBV7-9
cdr3_aa: ASRPAAGSGAKNIQY

d_call: NA
j_call: TRBJ2-7
v_call: TRBV28
cdr3_aa: ASSLPGVSYEQY

d_call: TRBD1
j_call: TRBJ1-5
v_call: TRBV6-1
cdr3_aa: ASSGDRGHNQPQH

d_call: NA
j_call: TRBJ1-2
v_call: TRBV30
cdr3_aa: AWSVAYGYT

d_call: TRBD2
j_call: TRBJ2-2
v_call: TRBV12-3/TRBV12-4
cdr3_aa: ASRPGRPGELF

d_call: NA
j_call: TRBJ2-3
v_call: TRBV12-3/TRBV12-4
cdr3_aa: ASTLKVDTQY

d_call: NA
j_call: TRBJ2-1
v_call: TRBV7-9
cdr3_aa: ASSPSALSRNEQF

d_call: NA
j_call: TRBJ2-7
v_call: TRBV5-1
cdr3_aa: ASSSIQGGEQY

d_call: NA
j_call: TRBJ2-1
v_call: TRBV20-1
cdr3_aa: SATVGSLSYNEQF

d_call: NA
j_call: TRBJ1-1
v_call: TRBV28
cdr3_aa: ASSFGPMRNTEAL

d_call: TRBD1
j_call: TRBJ2-4
v_call: TRBV6-1
cdr3_aa: ASSDTGGWGKNIQY

d_call: NA
j_call: TRBJ2-2
v_call: TRBV11-3
cdr3_aa: ASLRTGVGELF

d_call: NA
j_call: TRBJ2-7
v_call: TRBV24-1
cdr3_aa: ATSEGVYEQY

d_call: NA
j_call: TRBJ1-2
v_call: TRBV20-1
cdr3_aa: SAREYGGVNGYT

d_call: TRBD1
j_call: TRBJ2-1
v_call: TRBV7-2
cdr3_aa: ASSLDRGNYNEQF

d_call: NA
j_call: TRBJ2-7
v_call: TRBV6-2/TRBV6-3
cdr3_aa: ASRAPGYEQY

d_call: NA
j_call: TRBJ2-7
v_call: TRBV4-1
cdr3_aa: ASSLANVQY

d_call: TRBD1
j_call: TRBJ1-2
v_call: TRBV7-9
cdr3_aa: AGGQGVFGYT

d_call: TRBD2
j_call: TRBJ2-2
v_call: TRBV20-1
cdr3_aa: SARGLAGAMVGELF

d_call: NA
j_call: TRBJ2-7
v_call: TRBV7-2
cdr3_aa: ASSFASPSGEQY

d_call: TRBD1
j_call: TRBJ1-5
v_call: TRBV30
cdr3_aa: AWSAGQGSNQPQH

d_call: NA
j_call: TRBJ1-5
v_call: TRBV20-1
cdr3_aa: SAAANGGQKNQPQH

d_call: TRBD1
j_call: TRBJ2-7
v_call: TRBV5-1
cdr3_aa: ASSLTSGGKWEQY

d_call: TRBD2
j_call: TRBJ2-1
v_call: TRBV20-1
cdr3_aa: SATQSTGGVYNEQF

d_call: NA
j_call: TRBJ1-6
v_call: TRBV15
cdr3_aa: ATSRGKVPGSPLH

d_call: NA
j_call: TRBJ1-4
v_call: TRBV2
cdr3_aa: ASKVGQSTNEKLF